These 25 T cell receptor beta chains share one sample of origin, sequenced in a study of CD8+CD57+ T cells in acquired aplastic anemia. Genomic DNA constituted the template upon which TCR beta VDJ and CDR3 profiling was performed. TCRdb re-called the reads with MiXCR, one entry per CDR3 protein. The profile shows roughly 250,000 distinct CDR3 sequences, less than 85% of them singletons. Sequencing was done on patients that had shown CD8+CD57+ cell expansion by flow cytometry. Sequencing was carried out using sorted CD4+, CD8+, or CD8+CD57+ T cells (not recorded which) from PBMCs. Receptors originate from a human donor with aplastic anemia.

Concerning this clonotype: In this CDR3 the conserved last residue, phenylalanine or tryptophan, is missing, so a read error is likely. This chain joins TRBV20-1 and TRBJ1-1, with D tentatively TRBD1 (5 bases). Germline V lookup: CDR1 DFQATT, CDR2 SNEGSKA (reference sequence). This CDR3 comprises 16 residues. V was cut by 6 bases and J by 0 bases, with 20 bases left in between. CDR3 sequence: CSATETPGSLNTEAFL. CDR3 DNA: TGCAGTGCGACAGAAACACCGGGGAGCTTGAACACTGAAGCTTTCCTT.

V gene TRBV25-1 combines with J gene TRBJ1-4; tentative D call: TRBD1 (5 bases). There are 15 residues in the CDR3. Germline V gene sequence: CDR1 MGHDK, CDR2 SYGVNS. Between the trimmed V and J ends, which lost 4 bases and 5 bases, there was a span of 14 bases. DNA for the CDR3: TGTGCCAGCAGTGCTCCGGGACTGCAAAATGAAAAACTGTTTTTT. Amino acid sequence: CASSAPGLQNEKLFF.

This clonotype was observed a handful of times. The chain combines TRBV7-8 with TRBJ2-6, with D hard to call. The V end was cut by 0 bases, the J end by 11 bases, with 17 bases between. In germline, CDR1 is SGHVS, CDR2 FQNEAQ. The CDR3 has 16 amino acids. CDR3 sequence (DNA): TGTGCCAGCAGCTTAGCGGGTAGTTACGAGACGCACGTCCTGACTTTC. Its protein product is CASSLAGSYETHVLTF.

Points on this clonotype: The DNA is left out, because the CDR3 cannot be placed on it with certainty; the CDR3 is given as TCRdb lists it. The rearrangement uses TRBV9 and TRBJ2-5; the DNA was not used to check the table's D call, TRBD1. The CDR3 has 15 amino acids, counting both end residues. Per germline, CDR1 SGDLS and CDR2 YYNGEE. This chain's CDR3 is CASSVGSGTQDSEYF.

The count of this clonotype is one. The J gene is TRBJ2-1, the V gene TRBV7-9; D gene ambiguous. Germline V gene sequence: CDR1 SEHNR, CDR2 FQNEAQ (reference sequence). The length of the CDR3 is 16 residues. Trimming removed 3 bases at V and 9 bases at J, with 21 bases between. This CDR3 is CASSLVPRQPFFEQFF. CDR3 sequence (DNA): TGTGCCAGCAGCTTGGTTCCCCGTCAGCCCTTTTTTGAGCAGTTCTTC.

CDR3 DNA: TGTGCCAGCAGCCTGACTAGCGGGAGAAACAATGAGCAGTTCTTC. This codes for CASSLTSGRNNEQFF. V and J are TRBV11-2 and TRBJ2-1; 12 positions match TRBD2. Germline loops: CDR1 SGHAT, CDR2 FQNNGV. Trimming took 5 bases from V and 5 from J; bases not matched to a gene: 4. This CDR3 region has 15 residues.

This rearrangement joins TRBV7-9 to TRBJ1-1; D is unresolved. The V end lost 6 bases, the J end lost 14 bases, and 28 bases lay between the germline ends. This CDR3 is 15 amino acids long. Germline V gives CDR1 SEHNR, CDR2 FQNEAQ (reference sequence). As DNA, the CDR3 is TGTGCCAGCAGTTACTCGACACGACGCAACCAGTACTTCTTCTTT. Protein product: CASSYSTRRNQYFFF.

This clonotype was seen a single time. The junction and the germline gene differ at one end; a read error may be behind it. This rearrangement joins TRBV11-3 to TRBJ2-7; no firm D call. This CDR3 has 15 residues. In germline, CDR1 is SGHNT, CDR2 YENEEA. CDR3 protein: CASSLERPVIYEQYF. CDR3 sequence (DNA): TGCGCCAGCAGCTTAGAACGGCCAGTCATTTACGAGCAGTACTTC.

Notes on this clonotype: A junction boundary mismatches the germline segment, possibly from a read error. The rearrangement joins TRBV7-8 to TRBJ2-7; tentative D call: TRBD2 (7 bases). CDR3 length: 15 amino acids. The germline V gene has CDR1 SGHVS and CDR2 FQNEAQ. The CDR3 protein is CASSLTGGFPTQHYF. The CDR3 coding sequence is TGTGCCAGCAGCTTAACGGGGGGCTTCCCTACGCAGCATTACTTC.

This clonotype has a single count. The CDR3 region is CASSWGGATNEKLFF. The CDR3 nucleotides are TGTGCCAGCAGCTGGGGTGGAGCAACTAATGAAAAACTGTTTTTT. The V and J genes are TRBV11-2 and TRBJ1-4; D unclear. The CDR3 covers 15 residues. Germline loops: CDR1 SGHAT, CDR2 FQNNGV. V dropped 4 bases and J dropped 0 bases, with 9 bases sitting between them.

For this clonotype: A read error may produce the germline difference seen at one junction end. The chain is built from TRBV7-9 and TRBJ1-2, with D uncertain. This CDR3 spans 13 amino acids. The germline V gene has CDR1 SEHNR and CDR2 FQNEAQ (reference sequence). The CDR3 reads CASSLAVTYGYTF. For the CDR3, the DNA is TGCGCCAGCAGCTTAGCCGTTACATATGGCTACACCTTC. The variable domain in full, completed from reference TRBV7-9 and TRBJ1-2, reads DTGVSQNPRHKITKRGQNVTFRCDPISEHNRLYWYRQTLGQGPEFLTYFQNEAQLEKSRLLSDRFSAERPKGSFSTLEIQRTEQGDSAMYLCASSLAVTYGYTFGSGTRLTVV.

The gene calls are TRBV5-1 and TRBJ1-5; TRBD1 matches at 7 bases. The CDR3 has 13 amino acids. Losses at the gene ends were 4 bases for V and 9 bases for J; bases not matched to a gene: 7. Germline V gives CDR1 SGHRS, CDR2 YFSETQ. CDR3 coding DNA: TGCGCCAGCAGCGAACAGGGGTATAGGCCCCAGCATTTT. It is translated as CASSEQGYRPQHF.

The rearrangement uses TRBV11-3 and TRBJ2-2; the D is unclear. The CDR3 totals 14 residues. V gave up 3 bases and J gave up 1 base, with 6 bases separating them. CDR1 is SGHNT, CDR2 YENEEA, per germline. This CDR3 reads CASSLGLNTGELFF. In DNA, the CDR3 is TGTGCCAGCAGCTTGGGTCTGAACACCGGGGAGCTGTTTTTT.

As for this clonotype: No conserved phenylalanine or tryptophan ends this CDR3, so it is likely a read error. The V and J genes are TRBV7-9 and TRBJ2-5, with unresolved D. The CDR3 length is 15 residues. CDR1 is SEHNR and CDR2 is FQNEAQ in the germline V gene (reference sequence). Trimming took 1 base from V and 0 from J, leaving 9 bases between them. CDR3 in amino acids: CASSLGRTYQETQYS. The CDR3 bases are TGTGCCAGCAGCTTAGGACGGACGTACCAAGAGACCCAGTACTCC.

On this clonotype: As the CDR3 is not closed by the conserved phenylalanine or tryptophan, this likely results from a read error. Because the CDR3's place on the DNA is in doubt, the DNA is left out and the CDR3 is given as listed by TCRdb. V gene TRBV5-1 combines with J gene TRBJ2-7; the table's D call, TRBD1, has no DNA check behind it. Germline V gives CDR1 SGHRS, CDR2 YFSETQ. A total of 18 residues make up the CDR3, ends included. CDR3 amino acids: CASSFHPDGPALSYGQCI.

This clonotype has at least ten counts. The genes are TRBV7-7 and TRBJ2-5, with 8 bases that match TRBD2. This CDR3 spans 15 amino acids. Germline loops: CDR1 SSHAT, CDR2 FNYEAQ (reference sequence). With V trimmed by 3 bases and J by 5 bases, 8 bases remained unmatched. The CDR3 region has the DNA TGTGCCAGCAGCTTTTCGACGGGGGGGGGGGAGACCCAGTACTTC. Translating gives CASSFSTGGGETQYF.

CDR3 nucleotide sequence: TGTGCCAGCAGCTTGGCGGGGGACGGTCAGGTCTATGGCTACACCTTC. It translates to CASSLAGDGQVYGYTF. The V and J genes are TRBV9 and TRBJ1-2, with TRBD1 as a possible D gene (5 bases). Trimming pared 4 bases from V and 4 bases from J, leaving 20 bases between. There are 16 residues in the CDR3. Germline CDR1 reads SGDLS; CDR2 reads YYNGEE.

This clonotype appeared a single time. This chain uses TRBV7-2 with TRBJ2-5; D gene uncertain. The CDR3 is 15 amino acids. Germline V gives CDR1 SGHTA, CDR2 FQGNSA. The V end lost 9 bases, the J end lost 2 bases, and 19 bases lay between the germline ends. CDR3 in DNA: TGTGCCAGTAACTTTCCGGACGGAAGACAAGAGACCCAGTACTTC. Its translation is CASNFPDGRQETQYF. Looking up the rest from reference TRBV7-2 and TRBJ2-5 gives the full variable domain: GAGVSQSPSNKVTEKGKDVELRCDPISGHTALYWYRQSLGQGLEFLIYFQGNSAPDKSGLPSDRFSAERTGGSVSTLTIQRTQQEDSAVYLCASNFPDGRQETQYFGPGTRLLVL.

Of note for this clonotype: A junction boundary mismatches the germline segment, possibly from a read error. This sequence joins TRBV29-1 and TRBJ2-5, with 12 bases aligning to TRBD2. The CDR3 is 19 residues long. The germline V gene has CDR1 SQVTM and CDR2 ANQGSEA. The CDR3 is CSVEDPASGGATRHATQYF. The CDR3 DNA reads as TGCAGCGTAGAAGACCCAGCTAGCGGGGGGGCCACGCGGCACGCGACCCAGTACTTC.

This clonotype showed up just a few times. This rearrangement joins TRBV20-1 to TRBJ1-4; D is unclear. CDR1 and CDR2 from the germline V gene are DFQATT and SNEGSKA (reference sequence). The CDR3 totals 14 residues. The V end was cut by 6 bases, the J end by 6 bases, with 17 bases between. The CDR3 sequence: CSARALAGDEKLFF. The CDR3 DNA reads as TGCAGTGCCCGAGCCCTAGCGGGAGATGAAAAACTGTTTTTT.

In the case of this clonotype: The CDR3 does not end in the conserved phenylalanine or tryptophan, so this is likely a read error. The DNA is omitted, as the CDR3 cannot be located on it reliably, and the CDR3 follows TCRdb's listing. The J gene is TRBJ2-5, the V gene TRBV2. The CDR3 adds up to 14 amino acids, both ends counted. Germline CDR1 and CDR2: SNHLY and FYNNEI. CDR3: CASSSGCSQETLYV.

This chain connects TRBV29-1 to TRBJ1-2; a weak D match, TRBD1 (5 bases). The CDR3 spans 12 residues. Trimming removed 1 base at V and 5 bases at J, with 8 bases between. Germline V lookup: CDR1 SQVTM, CDR2 ANQGSEA. The CDR3 is CSVEGGWYGYTF. DNA for the CDR3: TGCAGCGTTGAAGGGGGGTGGTATGGCTACACCTTC.

The V and J genes are TRBV2 and TRBJ2-6; 7 bases fit TRBD2. V lost 8 bases, J lost 4 bases, and 11 bases stayed unmatched. Germline CDR1 reads SNHLY; CDR2 reads FYNNEI. This CDR3 has 16 residues. DNA for the CDR3: TGTGCCAGCGGGTTAGCGGGTAGATACGGGGCCAACGTCCTGACTTTC. Encoded protein: CASGLAGRYGANVLTF.

This clonotype has a single count. The junction and the germline gene differ at one end; a read error may be behind it. The chain has TRBV7-9 and TRBJ2-3; D unresolved. Germline V CDR1 and CDR2: SEHNR, FQNEAQ (reference sequence). This CDR3 has 14 residues. DNA of the CDR3: TGTGCCAGCAGCTTAGCGCGTGGTACCGATACGAAGTATTTT. Its translation is CASSLARGTDTKYF.

Notes on this clonotype: At one end the junction does not follow the germline gene, possibly because of a read error. The chain couples TRBV11-3 to TRBJ2-5, with D tentatively TRBD1 (5 bases). CDR1 is SGHNT, CDR2 YENEEA, per germline. The CDR3 runs to 13 residues. This chain's CDR3 is CASTIEMTETLYF. CDR3 nucleotide sequence: TGTGCCAGCACTATAGAGATGACAGAGACCCTGTACTTC.